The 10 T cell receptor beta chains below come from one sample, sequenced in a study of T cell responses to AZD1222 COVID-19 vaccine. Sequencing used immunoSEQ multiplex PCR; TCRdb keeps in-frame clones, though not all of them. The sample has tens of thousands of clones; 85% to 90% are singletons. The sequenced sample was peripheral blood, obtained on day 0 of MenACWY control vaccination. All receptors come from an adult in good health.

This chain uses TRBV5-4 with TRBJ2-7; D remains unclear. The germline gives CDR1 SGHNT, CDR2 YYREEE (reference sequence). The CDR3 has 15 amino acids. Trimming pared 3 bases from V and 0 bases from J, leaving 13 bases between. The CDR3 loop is CASSSSTWSSYEQYF. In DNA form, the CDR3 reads TGTGCCAGCAGCTCTAGTACATGGAGCTCCTACGAGCAGTACTTC.

In DNA, the CDR3 is TGTGCCAGCAGGGCCAGCAGGGCCTACAATGAGCAGTTCTTC. It specifies CASRASRAYNEQFF. This chain links TRBV7-9 with TRBJ2-1; the D gene is possibly TRBD1 (5 bases). The CDR3 spans 14 residues. Germline CDR1 reads SEHNR; CDR2 reads FQNEAQ (reference sequence). V dropped 6 bases and J dropped 2 bases, with 11 bases sitting between them.

CDR3 protein: CASSKVAGGTYEQYF. The CDR3 nucleotides read TGTGCCAGTAGTAAGGTCGCCGGAGGGACCTACGAGCAGTACTTC. The rearrangement links TRBV19 to TRBJ2-7; tentative D call: TRBD2 (6 bases). There are 15 residues in the CDR3. Trimming took off 4 bases at V and 2 bases at J, with 15 bases between the two ends. The V gene's germline CDR1 is LNHDA and CDR2 SQIVND (reference sequence). Full variable domain (outside the CDR3, taken from reference TRBV19 and TRBJ2-7): DGGITQSPKYLFRKEGQNVTLSCEQNLNHDAMYWYRQDPGQGLRLIYYSQIVNDFQKGDIAEGYSVSREKKESFPLTVTSAQKNPTAFYLCASSKVAGGTYEQYFGPGTRLTVT.

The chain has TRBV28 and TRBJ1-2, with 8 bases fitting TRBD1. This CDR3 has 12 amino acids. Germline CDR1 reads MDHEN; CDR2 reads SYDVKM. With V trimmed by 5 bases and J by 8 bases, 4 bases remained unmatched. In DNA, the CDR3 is TGTGCCAGCAGTACCGGACAGGGAGGCTACACCTTC. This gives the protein CASSTGQGGYTF.

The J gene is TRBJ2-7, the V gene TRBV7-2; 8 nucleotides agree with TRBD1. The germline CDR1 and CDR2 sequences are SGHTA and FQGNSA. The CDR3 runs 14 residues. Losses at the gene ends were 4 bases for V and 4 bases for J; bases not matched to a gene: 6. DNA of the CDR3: TGTGCCAGCAGCTCCCGGACAGGGAGTTACGAGCAGTACTTC. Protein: CASSSRTGSYEQYF.

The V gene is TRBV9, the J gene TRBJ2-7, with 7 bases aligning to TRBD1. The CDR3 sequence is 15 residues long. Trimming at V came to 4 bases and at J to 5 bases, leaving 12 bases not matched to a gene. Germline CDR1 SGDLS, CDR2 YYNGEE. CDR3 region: CASSLRPGQGDEQYF. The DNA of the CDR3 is TGTGCCAGCAGCCTCCGCCCCGGGCAGGGGGACGAGCAGTACTTC. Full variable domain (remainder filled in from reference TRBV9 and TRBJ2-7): DSGVTQTPKHLITATGQRVTLRCSPRSGDLSVYWYQQSLDQGLQFLIQYYNGEERAKGNILERFSAQQFPDLHSELNLSSLELGDSALYFCASSLRPGQGDEQYFGPGTRLTVT.

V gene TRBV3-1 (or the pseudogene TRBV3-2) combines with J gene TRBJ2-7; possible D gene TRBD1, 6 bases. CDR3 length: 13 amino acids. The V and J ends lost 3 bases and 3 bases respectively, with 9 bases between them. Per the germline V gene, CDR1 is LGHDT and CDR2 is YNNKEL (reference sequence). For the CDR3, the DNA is TGTGCCAGCAGCCACGGACAGAGCTACGAGCAGTACTTC. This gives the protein CASSHGQSYEQYF.

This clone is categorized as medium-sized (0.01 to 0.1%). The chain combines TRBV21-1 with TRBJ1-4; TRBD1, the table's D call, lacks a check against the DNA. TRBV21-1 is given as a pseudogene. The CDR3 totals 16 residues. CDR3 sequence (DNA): TGTGCCAGCCCAAACCTAGGGGGACAGAGAAATGAAAAACTGTTTTTT. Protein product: CASPNLGGQRNEKLFF.

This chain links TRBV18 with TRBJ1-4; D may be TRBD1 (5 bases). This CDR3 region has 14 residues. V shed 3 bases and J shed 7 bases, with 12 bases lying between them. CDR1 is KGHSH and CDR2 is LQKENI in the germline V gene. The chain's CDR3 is CASSPGGILEKLFF. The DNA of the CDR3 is TGTGCCAGCTCACCCGGGGGAATCCTTGAAAAACTGTTTTTT.

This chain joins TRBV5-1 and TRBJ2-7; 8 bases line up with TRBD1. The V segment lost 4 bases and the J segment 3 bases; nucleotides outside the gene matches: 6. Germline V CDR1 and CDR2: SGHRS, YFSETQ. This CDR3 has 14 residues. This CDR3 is CASSPGDRSYEQYF. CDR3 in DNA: TGCGCCAGCAGCCCGGGGGACAGGAGCTACGAGCAGTACTTC.